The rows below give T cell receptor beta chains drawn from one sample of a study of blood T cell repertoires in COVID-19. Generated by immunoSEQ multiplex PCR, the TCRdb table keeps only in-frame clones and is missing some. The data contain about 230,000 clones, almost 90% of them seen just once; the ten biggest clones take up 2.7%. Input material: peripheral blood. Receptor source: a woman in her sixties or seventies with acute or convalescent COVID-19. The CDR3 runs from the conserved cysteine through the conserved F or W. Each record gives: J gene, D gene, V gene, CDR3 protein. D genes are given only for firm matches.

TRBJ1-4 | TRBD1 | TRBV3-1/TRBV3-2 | CASSLQTGVMEKLFF
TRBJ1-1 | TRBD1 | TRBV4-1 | CASSPNLGQVMNTEAFF
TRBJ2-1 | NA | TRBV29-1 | CSVNPGYNEQFF
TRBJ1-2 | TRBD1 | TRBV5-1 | CASSSGQGRSHGYTF
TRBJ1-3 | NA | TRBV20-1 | CSATLLHTIYF
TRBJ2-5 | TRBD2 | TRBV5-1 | CASSLPAGVGQETQYF
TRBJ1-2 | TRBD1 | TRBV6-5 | CASSYSPGGWYGYTF
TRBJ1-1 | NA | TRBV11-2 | CASSFPGRTEAFF
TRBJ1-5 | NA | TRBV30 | CAWNQGSNQPQHF
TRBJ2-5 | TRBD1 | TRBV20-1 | CSASRQGARETQYF
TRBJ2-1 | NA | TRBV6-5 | CASSRTRASYNEQFF
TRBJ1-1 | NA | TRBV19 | CASTGRGLNTEAFF
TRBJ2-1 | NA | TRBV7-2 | CASSTVGVVGNEQFF
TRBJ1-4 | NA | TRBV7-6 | CASSADSIFEKLFF
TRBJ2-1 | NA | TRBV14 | CASSHRTIYNEQFF
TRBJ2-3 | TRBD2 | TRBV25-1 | CASSEPGLVKDTQYF
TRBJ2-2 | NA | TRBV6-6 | CASTEGGADGELFF
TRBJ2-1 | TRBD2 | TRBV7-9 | CASSSNLAGERSEQFF
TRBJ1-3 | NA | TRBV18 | CASSQGQGNTIYF
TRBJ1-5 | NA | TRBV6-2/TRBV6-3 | CASSGQAVSQPQHF
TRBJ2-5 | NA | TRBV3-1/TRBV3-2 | CASSQDHRAGETQYF
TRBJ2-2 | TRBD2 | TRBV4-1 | CASRGAGIGELFF
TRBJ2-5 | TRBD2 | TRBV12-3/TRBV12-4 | CASISGRGETQYF
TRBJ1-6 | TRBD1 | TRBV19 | CASSIHSTGANSPLHF
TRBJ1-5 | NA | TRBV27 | CASSLWQGNQPQHF
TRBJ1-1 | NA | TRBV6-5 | CASSRNRQRNTEAFF
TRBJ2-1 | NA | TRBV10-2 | CASIRGGSYNEQFF
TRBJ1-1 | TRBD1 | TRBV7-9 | CASSATYRGTEAFF
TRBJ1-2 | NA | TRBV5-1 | CASSLDGSPGYGYTF